This is a list of T cell receptor beta chains from one sample in a study of T cell responses to AZD1222 COVID-19 vaccine. The table came from immunoSEQ multiplex PCR; TCRdb's copy has only in-frame clones and leaves some out. The data show around 150,000 clones, roughly 80% seen once. The sample here was peripheral blood, taken on day 0 of AZD1222 vaccination. The receptors shown here come from an adult in good health. The conserved cysteine and the conserved F or W are not part of the CDR3 here. D genes are given only for firm matches. Rows give clone size only sometimes, using once, few, many, or a class for an expanded clone.

ASSIGSHYGYT	TRBJ1-2	TRBV19	11	NA	NA
ASSKRNEQF	TRBJ2-1	TRBV7-2	9	once	NA
ASSLIRNTEAF	TRBJ1-1	TRBV4-2	11	NA	NA
ASSPLGQGAKNYGYT	TRBJ1-2	TRBV7-8	15	NA	TRBD1
ASSTRTGGLNEKLF	TRBJ1-4	TRBV9	14	NA	TRBD1
ASSFSSLGYGYT	TRBJ1-2	TRBV27	12	NA	NA
ASSAGTRTFGTDTQY	TRBJ2-3	TRBV2	15	NA	NA
ASSEWGPGDSPLH	TRBJ1-6	TRBV6-1	13	NA	NA
ASSFLGDEQY	TRBJ2-7	TRBV27	10	once	NA
ASSPTVGRSSYNSPLH	TRBJ1-6	TRBV18	16	NA	NA
ASSYRDSSSGNTIY	TRBJ1-3	TRBV6-5	14	NA	TRBD1
ASTLAGGHNEQF	TRBJ2-1	TRBV28	12	NA	TRBD2
ATSGQGGEKLF	TRBJ1-4	TRBV15	11	NA	TRBD1
ASSLGRGADTQY	TRBJ2-3	TRBV11-3	12	once	NA
ASSVETKGTEAF	TRBJ1-1	TRBV2	12	NA	NA
ASSGTSGGAKAQY	TRBJ2-3	TRBV6-5	13	NA	TRBD2
ASSSGQSATNEKLF	TRBJ1-4	TRBV28	14	NA	NA
ASSFGQGGQANEKLF	TRBJ1-4	TRBV5-1	15	once	TRBD1
ASSPDSAGYEQY	TRBJ2-7	TRBV3-1/TRBV3-2	12	few	NA
ASSISTTNEKLF	TRBJ1-4	TRBV6-5	12	NA	NA
ASSLGGGQSYNEQF	TRBJ2-1	TRBV5-4	14	once	NA
ASSTEYILAGIGTEAF	TRBJ1-1	TRBV19	16	NA	NA
ASSQDAQGSQPQH	TRBJ1-5	TRBV4-1	13	NA	NA
ASSFPGQGLFGQF	TRBJ2-1	TRBV5-1	13	NA	TRBD1
ASSKDLRQGRDQPQH	TRBJ1-5	TRBV21-1	15	NA	NA
ASSLVGSSNQPQH	TRBJ1-5	TRBV7-9	13	NA	NA
ASRESGQGISGYT	TRBJ1-2	TRBV5-5	13	NA	TRBD1
ASSPNGKGGAAGGYT	TRBJ1-2	TRBV18	15	NA	TRBD1
ASSQEYGQGPNTEAF	TRBJ1-1	TRBV4-1	15	NA	NA
ASSLTGGASPLH	TRBJ1-6	TRBV7-3	12	NA	NA
TSSEIVTAKKRGTDTQY	TRBJ2-3	TRBV1	17	once	NA
SVFETGRSGYT	TRBJ1-2	TRBV29-1	11	NA	TRBD1
ASSFKDFTDTQY	TRBJ2-3	TRBV7-3	12	NA	NA
ASSPGHTYEANYGYT	TRBJ1-2	TRBV6-6	15	NA	NA
ASSQGAGGDTQY	TRBJ2-3	TRBV3-1/TRBV3-2	12	NA	NA
SVAKGSGQPQH	TRBJ1-5	TRBV29-1	11	NA	NA
ASSVEGQGFYNEQF	TRBJ2-1	TRBV9	14	NA	TRBD1
ASSPSNRGTEAF	TRBJ1-1	TRBV28	12	once	TRBD1
ASNTGGQGNEKLF	TRBJ1-4	TRBV5-1	13	NA	TRBD1
ASSIRDSEAF	TRBJ1-1	TRBV5-6	10	NA	TRBD1
ASSYGPRQGAGEQY	TRBJ2-7	TRBV6-5	14	NA	TRBD1
AWNTLSEAF	TRBJ1-1	TRBV30	9	NA	NA
ASSLGDRYTEAF	TRBJ1-1	TRBV13	12	NA	TRBD1
ASSLGQGEAF	TRBJ1-1	TRBV5-1	10	NA	NA
ASSHTPGGREQY	TRBJ2-7	TRBV3-1/TRBV3-2	12	NA	TRBD2
ASKKEQVNTGELF	TRBJ2-2	TRBV5-8	13	NA	NA
ASSLDRAAYEQY	TRBJ2-7	TRBV6-5	12	NA	TRBD1
ASSLLVNTEAF	TRBJ1-1	TRBV7-3	11	NA	NA
ASSFGTGYTEAF	TRBJ1-1	TRBV27	12	NA	TRBD1
ASRVDPPEGYT	TRBJ1-2	TRBV5-1	11	NA	NA
ASSQAWGNGNQPQH	TRBJ1-5	TRBV3-1/TRBV3-2	14	once	NA
ASSSSLTEAF	TRBJ1-1	TRBV7-9	10	NA	NA
ASSPGTGMNTEAF	TRBJ1-1	TRBV25-1	13	NA	TRBD1